This T cell receptor beta chain originates from a study of technical replicates of blood from several donors. Produced via immunoSEQ multiplex PCR; TCRdb's table is partial and in-frame only. The sample lists about 82,000 clones; about 94% were seen once. With V trimmed by 5 bases and J by 2 bases, 5 bases remained unmatched. Germline V gene lookup returns CDR1 MDHEN and CDR2 SYDVKM. CDR3 length: 15 amino acids. The J gene is TRBJ2-3, the V gene TRBV28, with 9 bases matching TRBD2. This sequence was found in a human donor in good health. The specimen sequenced was T cells isolated from PBMCs. In DNA form, the CDR3 reads TGTGCCAGCAGTGTCACTAGCGGGCTCACAGATACGCAGTATTTT. This codes for CASSVTSGLTDTQYF.